This T cell receptor beta chain was profiled in a study of vaccination and CD4 T cells after COVID-19. Across the whole study: Four females and six males made up the convalescents, two of whom were Hispanic. Overlapping spike peptides from SARS-CoV-2, HCoV-NL63, HCoV-OC43 and HCoV-229E served to stimulate the cells.

The Oncomine TCR Beta short-read assay was applied to DNA of cultured CD4+ T cells. Using the QIAamp micro DNA kit, genomic DNA was extracted from the CD4+ T cells that had been cultured. In TCRdb, the PCR reads were re-called with MiXCR into one record per CDR3 protein. This sample has about 18,000 distinct CDR3 sequences; around 59% occur once, and the top ten carry about 5.5%. Documented treatment: roughly 11-day PBMC culture with coronavirus spike peptide pools or control peptides (ViraFEST assay). With peptide pools, ViraFEST first expanded antigen-specific T cells and afterwards sequenced their TCRs. This clonotype was observed a handful of times. As yet, its antigen is unknown. The CDR3 is 12 residues long. The V end lost 3 bases, the J end lost 6 bases, and 6 bases lay between the germline ends. The germline V gene has CDR1 SGHTA and CDR2 FQGNSA.

The sample in question was CD4+ T cells from blood, cultured in vitro, obtained after SARS-CoV-2 vaccination. The chain employs TRBV7-2 and TRBJ1-5, with D unresolved. The TCR originated in a human donor who had recovered from COVID-19. The CDR3 reads CASSLPPQPQHF. The CDR3 DNA reads TGTGCCAGCAGCTTGCCGCCTCAGCCCCAGCATTTT.